These 16 T cell receptor beta chains were all obtained from the same sample, sequenced in a study of CD8 T cells in Susac syndrome. An amount of RNA that ranged from roughly 0.5 to 1 ug was reverse transcribed with random hexamers. TCRdb reprocessed the immunoSEQ multiplex PCR reads via MiXCR and lists one record per CDR3 protein. The repertoire consists of 400,000 to 550,000 distinct CDR3 sequences, with approximately 85% occurring once and the leading ten covering about 0.12%. The sequenced sample was CD8+ T cells from PBMCs. These receptors originate from a human donor with multiple sclerosis.

The chain couples TRBV3-1 to TRBJ1-2, with a weak D call TRBD1 (5 bases). The germline V gene encodes CDR1 LGHDT and CDR2 YNNKEL (reference sequence). The CDR3 spans 14 residues. V was shortened by 6 bases and J by 4 bases, with 15 bases between the two germline ends. CDR3 sequence reads: CASRPEGETYGYTF. CDR3 nucleotides: TGTGCCAGCAGACCCGAAGGGGAGACCTATGGCTACACCTTC.

The chain couples TRBV19 to TRBJ2-1; maybe TRBD2 (5 bases). This CDR3 is 16 amino acids long. The ends were cut back, 0 bases at V and 2 bases at J, with 11 bases in the middle. CDR1 and CDR2 (germline): LNHDA, SQIVND (reference sequence). For the CDR3, the DNA is TGTGCCAGTAGTATAGAAGGCCTAGCCCCCTACAATGAGCAGTTCTTC. This translates into CASSIEGLAPYNEQFF.

This chain connects TRBV5-1 to TRBJ1-4, with 7 positions matching TRBD1. There are 18 residues in the CDR3. Germline V gene sequence: CDR1 SGHRS, CDR2 YFSETQ. The junction had 12 bases not matched to a gene; V was cut back by 4 bases and J by 0 bases. CDR3 loop: CASSHPRTGYATNEKLFF. Written as DNA, the CDR3 is TGCGCCAGCAGCCACCCGCGGACAGGATATGCAACTAATGAAAAACTGTTTTTT.

The J gene is TRBJ1-2, the V gene TRBV6-5; D is ambiguous. This CDR3 has 13 residues. Trimming left V 6 bases short and J 8 bases short, with 16 bases between. Looked up from germline, CDR1 is MNHEY and CDR2 is SVGAGI. Written as DNA, the CDR3 is TGTGCCAGCAGACCCGGGGAGATCGACGGCTACACCTTC. It yields the protein CASRPGEIDGYTF.

This clonotype was seen once. The V and J genes are TRBV30 and TRBJ2-3, with 8 bases aligning to TRBD1. The CDR3 runs to 15 residues. Trimming removed 4 bases from V and 0 bases from J; junction bases left unmatched: 6. Germline V lookup: CDR1 GTSNPN, CDR2 SVGIG (reference sequence). The CDR3 sequence: CAWNPTGASTDTQYF. CDR3 bases: TGTGCCTGGAACCCGACAGGGGCCAGCACAGATACGCAGTATTTT.

This chain links TRBV2 with TRBJ2-5; the D call may be TRBD1 or TRBD2 (5 bases each). The V gene lost 4 bases and the J gene lost 5 bases, with 17 bases spanning the gap. Germline V gene data show CDR1 as SNHLY and CDR2 as FYNNEI. The CDR3 loop spans 15 amino acids. CDR3 nucleotide sequence: TGTGCCAGCAGTGCTGGGACCTACGCCAGGGAGACCCAGTACTTC. Protein sequence: CASSAGTYARETQYF.

The rearrangement joins TRBV19 to TRBJ1-2; 8 bases fit TRBD1. V shed 5 bases and J 2 bases; nucleotides not matched to a gene: 4. The V gene's germline CDR1 is LNHDA and CDR2 SQIVND (reference sequence). The CDR3 spans 14 residues. This CDR3 reads CASSPRQGNYGYTF. In DNA, the CDR3 is TGTGCCAGTAGTCCGCGACAGGGGAACTATGGCTACACCTTC.

The chain recombines TRBV19 with TRBJ1-5, with no clear D. CDR1 and CDR2 from the germline V gene are LNHDA and SQIVND (reference sequence). The CDR3 is 14 residues long. V was pared by 8 bases and J by 2 bases, with 13 bases between. CDR3 region: CASGFGEGNQPQHF. The CDR3 DNA sequence: TGTGCCAGTGGCTTCGGGGAAGGCAATCAGCCCCAGCATTTT.

The CDR3 region has the DNA TGCGCCAGCAGCTTGGGGACAGGGGGCCTCGAGCAGTACTTC. Its translation is CASSLGTGGLEQYF. V gene TRBV5-1 combines with J gene TRBJ2-7; 11 positions match TRBD1. The CDR3 runs 14 residues. Per germline, CDR1 SGHRS and CDR2 YFSETQ. Losses at the gene ends were 0 bases for V and 6 bases for J; bases not matched to a gene: 2.

V gene TRBV11-1 combines with J gene TRBJ2-3; no clear D. The ends were cut back, 5 bases at V and 4 bases at J, with 22 bases in the middle. CDR3 size: 17 residues. Germline-derived CDR1 and CDR2 are SGHAT and FQDESV (reference sequence). As DNA, the CDR3 is TGTGCCAGCAGCCGTCCTAAAACTGGGGTAGCATCAGATACGCAGTATTTT. Protein product: CASSRPKTGVASDTQYF.

This rearrangement joins TRBV14 to TRBJ2-4; 12 nucleotides align to TRBD1. J was trimmed by 3 bases and V by 1 base; bases with no gene match: 7. Germline CDR1 reads SGHDN; CDR2 reads FVKESK. The CDR3 consists of 18 residues. In DNA, the CDR3 is TGTGCCAGCAGCCAAGGGGACAGGGGGCGTAAGGTCAAAAACATTCAGTACTTC. This translates into CASSQGDRGRKVKNIQYF.

This chain connects TRBV23-1 to TRBJ2-1, with TRBD1 matching 10 bases. TRBV23-1 is an ORF, and what it does is uncertain. The CDR3 covers 14 residues. Trimming removed 8 bases from V and 8 bases from J; junction bases left unmatched: 9. DNA of the CDR3: TGCGCCAGCGGTGGGGACAGGGGAATAGATGAGCAGTTCTTC. Translation: CASGGDRGIDEQFF.

The chain uses TRBV29-1 and TRBJ2-7, with 11 bases fitting TRBD1. The CDR3 extends over 15 amino acids. Trimming took 3 bases from V and 3 from J; bases not matched to a gene: 7. Germline V gene lookup returns CDR1 SQVTM and CDR2 ANQGSEA. CDR3 sequence: CSVELGTGGHYEQYF. CDR3 bases: TGCAGCGTTGAGTTGGGGACAGGGGGGCACTACGAGCAGTACTTC.

The sample holds a few counts of this clonotype. This chain uses TRBV27 with TRBJ1-5; D uncertain. Trimming removed 3 bases from V and 3 bases from J, with 6 bases in between. This CDR3 comprises 13 residues. CDR1 and CDR2 from the germline V gene are MNHEY and SMNVEV (reference sequence). The CDR3 sequence: CASSLSLNQPQHF. CDR3 nucleotides: TGTGCCAGCAGTTTGTCTCTCAATCAGCCCCAGCATTTT.

The chain has TRBV5-1 and TRBJ1-1; D is uncertain. V was cut by 4 bases and J by 3 bases, with 16 bases left in between. The CDR3 consists of 15 residues. Germline V gives CDR1 SGHRS, CDR2 YFSETQ. DNA for the CDR3: TGCGCCAGCAGCCCGCTCCCCTTGGTTGACACTGAAGCTTTCTTT. Encoded protein: CASSPLPLVDTEAFF.

The chain combines TRBV5-4 with TRBJ2-1; no clear D gene. With 2 bases removed from V and 5 bases from J, the gap between germline ends came to 14 bases. The CDR3 sequence is 15 residues long. Germline loops: CDR1 SGHNT, CDR2 YYREEE (reference sequence). Here the CDR3 DNA reads TGTGCCAGCAGCTTATCGTTGTCTGGGCACAATGAGCAGTTCTTC. Translation gives CASSLSLSGHNEQFF.